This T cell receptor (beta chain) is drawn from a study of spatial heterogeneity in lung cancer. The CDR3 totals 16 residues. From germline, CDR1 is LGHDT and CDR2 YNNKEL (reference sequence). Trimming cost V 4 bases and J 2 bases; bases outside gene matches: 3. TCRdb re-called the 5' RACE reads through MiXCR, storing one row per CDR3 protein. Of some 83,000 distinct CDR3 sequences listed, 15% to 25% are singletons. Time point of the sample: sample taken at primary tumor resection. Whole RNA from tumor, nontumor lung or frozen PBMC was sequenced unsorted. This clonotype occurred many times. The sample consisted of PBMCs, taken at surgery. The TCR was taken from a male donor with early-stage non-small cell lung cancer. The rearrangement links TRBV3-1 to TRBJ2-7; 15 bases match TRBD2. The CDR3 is CASSRGLAGGPYEQYF. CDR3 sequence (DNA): TGTGCCAGCAGCCGGGGACTAGCGGGAGGACCCTACGAGCAGTACTTC.